This record covers a single T cell receptor beta chain. These data originate in a study of blood T cell repertoires in COVID-19. On the study more broadly: Nucleic acid was either cDNA or gDNA, and it came from T cells, B-cell-depleted T cells, or PBMCs.

In the original workflow: Nucleated cell number was recorded as an estimate derived from reference gene primer amplification. The repertoire was sequenced with immunoSEQ multiplex PCR; TCRdb's copy has only in-frame clones and lacks some. The V and J calls and clone size were taken over from that table, and D and trimming were inferred from the DNA. Altogether more than 95,000 clones are present, roughly 76% being singletons, with the ten largest covering approximately 9%. The germline V gene encodes CDR1 MNHEY and CDR2 SMNVEV (reference sequence). The CDR3 loop spans 12 amino acids. The V gene end was trimmed by 8 bases and the J gene end by 0 bases; junction bases not matched to a gene: 1.

This chain uses TRBV27 with TRBJ2-7, with TRBD1 matching over 7 bases. The sample comprised peripheral blood. This receptor was taken from a woman between 70 and 85 years old with acute or convalescent COVID-19. The CDR3 protein is CASGDSSYEQYF. DNA for the CDR3: TGTGCCAGCGGGGACAGCTCCTACGAGCAGTACTTC.